Below are 13 T cell receptor beta chains sequenced from a single sample in a study of identical twins. Via MiXCR, TCRdb re-called the 5' RACE reads, giving one row per CDR3 protein. The data hold 1.5 million to 2 million distinct CDR3 sequences, with about 31% observed a single time. Specimen: cord blood. The source of these receptors is a newborn girl in good health.

This clonotype turned up a few times. The chain combines TRBV20-1 with TRBJ2-1, with 12 bases aligning to TRBD2. Unmatched junction bases numbered 9, after V lost 6 bases and J lost 9 bases. This CDR3 has 14 amino acids. CDR1 and CDR2 from the germline V gene are DFQATT and SNEGSKA (reference sequence). CDR3 amino acids: CSAPTSGRGVEQFF. In DNA form, the CDR3 reads TGCAGTGCCCCGACTAGCGGGAGAGGGGTTGAGCAGTTCTTC.

The gene calls are TRBV6-2 or TRBV6-3 and TRBJ2-3, with D unresolved. Between the trimmed V and J ends, which lost 0 bases and 2 bases, there was a span of 15 bases. This CDR3 is 17 amino acids long. The germline V gene encodes CDR1 MNHEY and CDR2 SVGEGT. In nucleotides, the CDR3 is TGTGCCAGCAGTTACTCGAAACGGTATCCCCTCACAGATACGCAGTATTTT. Amino acids: CASSYSKRYPLTDTQYF.

In its sample, this clonotype was seen a few times. The CDR3 nucleotides read TGCGCCAGCAGCTTTCGGCCCAATGAAAAACTGTTTTTT. Translating gives CASSFRPNEKLFF. The V call is TRBV5-1, the J call TRBJ1-4; D is unresolved. Germline assignment: CDR1 SGHRS and CDR2 YFSETQ. CDR3 length: 13 amino acids. Between the trimmed V and J ends, which lost 2 bases and 5 bases, there was a span of 7 bases.

J is TRBJ2-1 and V is TRBV14; no reliable D call. Germline CDR1 SGHDN, CDR2 FVKESK. V was cut by 4 bases and J by 0 bases, with 13 bases left in between. The CDR3 contains 16 residues. The DNA of the CDR3 is TGTGCCAGCAGCCCCGGCGACTCAAGCTCCTACAATGAGCAGTTCTTC. Translated: CASSPGDSSSYNEQFF.

This clonotype was seen only a few times. The junction and the germline gene differ at one end; a read error may be behind it. The chain combines TRBV12-3 or TRBV12-4 with TRBJ2-7; 10 bases fit TRBD2. The CDR3 runs to 14 residues. This chain's CDR3 is CVSSKTSGAYEQYF. The CDR3, as DNA: TGTGTCAGCAGCAAAACTAGCGGGGCCTACGAGCAGTACTTC.

The table lists this clonotype with a few counts. This chain uses TRBV7-2 with TRBJ2-3, with D tentatively TRBD1 (5 bases). The germline V gene encodes CDR1 SGHTA and CDR2 FQGNSA. This CDR3 is built from 13 residues. The V end lost 1 base, the J end lost 5 bases, and 7 bases lay between the germline ends. The CDR3 DNA sequence: TGTGCCAGCAGCTTAGACAGGATAGATACGCAGTATTTT. Encoded protein: CASSLDRIDTQYF.

This clonotype was found a few times. The chain recombines TRBV3-1 with TRBJ2-3; the D gene is possibly TRBD2 (6 bases). Germline CDR1 LGHDT, CDR2 YNNKEL (reference sequence). V lost 1 base and J lost 8, with 7 bases in between. The length of the CDR3 is 12 residues. The CDR3 spells CASSQAGSTQYF. Here the CDR3 DNA reads TGTGCCAGCAGCCAAGCCGGGAGTACGCAGTATTTT.

V and J are TRBV7-9 and TRBJ2-1, with TRBD1 matching over 8 bases. Losses at the gene ends were 8 bases for V and 1 base for J; bases not matched to a gene: 4. Germline V gene lookup returns CDR1 SEHNR and CDR2 FQNEAQ (reference sequence). This CDR3 is built from 14 residues. CDR3 nucleotide sequence: TGTGCCAGCCTCCGACAGGGGTCCTACAATGAGCAGTTCTTC. Translating gives CASLRQGSYNEQFF.

J is TRBJ2-1 and V is TRBV18, with 7 bases lining up with TRBD1. The CDR3 is made up of 13 amino acids. CDR1 KGHSH and CDR2 LQKENI come from the germline V gene. The junction had 3 bases not matched to a gene; V was cut back by 1 base and J by 9 bases. Here the CDR3 reads CASSPRQGGEQFF. The CDR3 DNA follows: TGTGCCAGCTCACCACGACAGGGCGGTGAGCAGTTCTTC. The full variable domain, rest sourced from reference TRBV18 and TRBJ2-1, is NAGVMQNPRHLVRRRGQEARLRCSPMKGHSHVYWYRQLPEEGLKFMVYLQKENIIDESGMPKERFSAEFPKEGPSILRIQQVVRGDSAAYFCASSPRQGGEQFFGPGTRLTVL.

This chain connects TRBV9 to TRBJ2-1, with D possibly matching TRBD1 (6 bases). CDR1 and CDR2 (germline): SGDLS, YYNGEE. This CDR3 is built from 15 residues. The V gene lost 6 bases and the J gene lost 7 bases, with 20 bases spanning the gap. The CDR3 DNA is TGTGCCAGCACCTACGGGGCAGGGGTGGGTAATGAGCAGTTCTTC. Translating it yields CASTYGAGVGNEQFF. Full variable domain (outside the CDR3, taken from reference TRBV9 and TRBJ2-1): DSGVTQTPKHLITATGQRVTLRCSPRSGDLSVYWYQQSLDQGLQFLIQYYNGEERAKGNILERFSAQQFPDLHSELNLSSLELGDSALYFCASTYGAGVGNEQFFGPGTRLTVL.

The J gene is TRBJ2-4, the V gene TRBV20-1; D might be TRBD2 (6 bases). Between the trimmed V and J ends, which lost 4 bases and 13 bases, there was a span of 29 bases. The CDR3 consists of 16 residues. Germline V lookup: CDR1 DFQATT, CDR2 SNEGSKA (reference sequence). CDR3 loop: CSAITFWTPETGEQYF. Written as DNA, the CDR3 is TGCAGTGCTATAACTTTTTGGACACCAGAGACGGGAGAGCAGTACTTC.

J is TRBJ2-4 and V is TRBV5-1; TRBD2 matches at 9 bases. The end of the DNA aligns better with TRBJ2-7, so the J call may be wrong. The CDR3 is 14 residues long. From germline, CDR1 is SGHRS and CDR2 YFSETQ. As DNA, the CDR3 is TGCGCCAGCAGCGCGGGACTAGCCTTCTACGAGCAGTACTTC. Amino acid sequence: CASSAGLAFYEQYF.

The chain is built from TRBV9 and TRBJ1-1; TRBD1 matches at 12 bases. Germline lookup yields CDR1 SGDLS and CDR2 YYNGEE. The CDR3 has 17 amino acids. The trim removed 0 bases at V and 3 bases at J, leaving 6 bases unmatched. The CDR3 protein is CASSVEPGQGADTEAFF. The CDR3 DNA reads TGTGCCAGCAGCGTAGAACCGGGACAGGGGGCTGACACTGAAGCTTTCTTT. The full variable domain, with the rest looked up from reference TRBV9 and TRBJ1-1, is DSGVTQTPKHLITATGQRVTLRCSPRSGDLSVYWYQQSLDQGLQFLIQYYNGEERAKGNILERFSAQQFPDLHSELNLSSLELGDSALYFCASSVEPGQGADTEAFFGQGTRLTVV.